This T cell receptor beta chain comes out of a study of blood T cells in healthy people across ages. The V end was cut by 4 bases, the J end by 7 bases, with 13 bases between. The germline CDR1 and CDR2 sequences are LGHDT and YNNKEL (reference sequence). CDR3 length equals 13 residues. A second about 7 to 11 cycle PCR used barcoded and J-beta primers. TCRdb processed the 5' RACE reads anew with MiXCR; each CDR3 protein has one entry. This table has approximately 320,000 distinct CDR3 sequences, roughly 27% appearing once. Healthy Caucasian individuals from Russia aged 6 to 90 served as donors. Sequences were obtained from blood. The gene calls are TRBV3-1 and TRBJ1-2; D uncertain. The TCR originated in a woman in her seventies in good health. The CDR3: CASSRDPGGGYTF. CDR3 bases: TGTGCCAGCAGCCGTGATCCGGGAGGTGGCTACACCTTC.